This is a list of T cell receptor beta chains from one sample in a study of T cell repertoires in cytomegalovirus infection. TCRdb used MiXCR to reprocess the reads, holding one entry per CDR3 protein. The table lists around 530,000 distinct CDR3 sequences, roughly 29% of them singletons. The sample taken for sequencing was PBMCs. The receptor set was obtained from a human donor in good health (CMV status not recorded). Some clones in this sample may be carry-over from other donors' samples. CDR3s include the opening cysteine and the closing phenylalanine or tryptophan. A D gene is named only where the DNA matches it firmly. Clone size is stated in some rows and not others, as once, few, many or a class when expanded.

v_gene: TRBV5-1
d_gene: -
j_gene: TRBJ1-3
abundance: -
CDR3nt: TGCGCCAGCAGCATTGAAACTTCTGGAAACACCATATATTTT
CDR3aa: CASSIETSGNTIYF

v_gene: TRBV7-9
d_gene: -
j_gene: TRBJ1-1
abundance: -
CDR3nt: TGTGCCAGCAGCTTGTCGACAGGCACTGAAGCTTTCTTT
CDR3aa: CASSLSTGTEAFF

v_gene: TRBV19
d_gene: -
j_gene: TRBJ1-3
abundance: -
CDR3nt: TGTGCCAGTAGTGCGGGGCAGACCGGGCGAAACACCATATATTTT
CDR3aa: CASSAGQTGRNTIYF

v_gene: TRBV7-2
d_gene: TRBD1
j_gene: TRBJ1-4
abundance: many
CDR3nt: TGTGCCAGCAGCCAGGGGGCAGAAAAACTGTTTTTT
CDR3aa: CASSQGAEKLFF

v_gene: TRBV4-1
d_gene: -
j_gene: TRBJ1-4
abundance: -
CDR3nt: TGCGCCAGCAGCCAAGGTCATGAAAAACTGTTTTTT
CDR3aa: CASSQGHEKLFF

v_gene: TRBV7-2
d_gene: -
j_gene: TRBJ1-5
abundance: many
CDR3nt: TGTGCCAGCAGCCTACAGGGTTACGGCAATCAGCCCCAGCATTTT
CDR3aa: CASSLQGYGNQPQHF

v_gene: TRBV4-2
d_gene: TRBD2
j_gene: TRBJ2-1
abundance: -
CDR3nt: TGTGCCAGCAGCCAAGATCTAGGCGGGAGGGGGCGGGATGAGCAGTTCTTC
CDR3aa: CASSQDLGGRGRDEQFF

v_gene: TRBV7-6
d_gene: -
j_gene: TRBJ2-7
abundance: many
CDR3nt: TGTGCCAGCAGTCTGGCGTCGCTGTGGGACCCGTACGAGCAGTACTTC
CDR3aa: CASSLASLWDPYEQYF

v_gene: TRBV12-3/TRBV12-4
d_gene: TRBD2
j_gene: TRBJ2-1
abundance: -
CDR3nt: TGTGTCAGCAGTTTAAGACTAGCGGGAAATGAGCAGTTCTTC
CDR3aa: CVSSLRLAGNEQFF

v_gene: TRBV12-3/TRBV12-4
d_gene: TRBD2
j_gene: TRBJ2-7
abundance: -
CDR3nt: TGTGCCAGCAGTTTCTTGGGGGGGGGCTACGAGCAGTACTTC
CDR3aa: CASSFLGGGYEQYF

v_gene: TRBV20-1
d_gene: -
j_gene: TRBJ1-3
abundance: once
CDR3nt: TGCAGTGCTAGAGATCCCGCCTTGGGAGACACCATATATTTT
CDR3aa: CSARDPALGDTIYF

v_gene: TRBV5-5
d_gene: -
j_gene: TRBJ2-7
abundance: few
CDR3nt: TGTGCCAGCAGCGGGGGCCCACACCTCTACGAGCAGTACTTC
CDR3aa: CASSGGPHLYEQYF

v_gene: TRBV7-2
d_gene: -
j_gene: TRBJ2-1
abundance: few
CDR3nt: TGTGCCAGCAGCCGACCGCAAGGGGCAAATGAGCAGTTCTTC
CDR3aa: CASSRPQGANEQFF

v_gene: TRBV6-6
d_gene: -
j_gene: TRBJ1-5
abundance: -
CDR3nt: TGTGCCAGCAGTTTAGTGACAGGCGGCAATCAGCCCCAGCATTTT
CDR3aa: CASSLVTGGNQPQHF

v_gene: TRBV7-3
d_gene: TRBD2
j_gene: TRBJ2-1
abundance: many
CDR3nt: TGTGCCAGCAGTATAGCGGGAGTCGATGAGCAGTTCTTC
CDR3aa: CASSIAGVDEQFF

v_gene: TRBV7-2
d_gene: -
j_gene: TRBJ2-1
abundance: many
CDR3nt: TGTGCCAGCAGCTTTCGCTTTGGGGGTGAGCAGTTCTTC
CDR3aa: CASSFRFGGEQFF

v_gene: TRBV7-9
d_gene: -
j_gene: TRBJ1-1
abundance: -
CDR3nt: TGTGCCAGCAGCAGACGTGGGACGGAGAACACTGAAGCTTTCTTT
CDR3aa: CASSRRGTENTEAFF

v_gene: TRBV27
d_gene: TRBD1
j_gene: TRBJ1-2
abundance: few
CDR3nt: TGTGCCAGCAGTTTGACAGGGGGGCCTTATGGCTACACCTTC
CDR3aa: CASSLTGGPYGYTF

v_gene: TRBV7-8
d_gene: -
j_gene: TRBJ2-3
abundance: -
CDR3nt: TGTGCCAGTGACGAGCGGCCTGTTGTCACAGATACGCAGTATTTT
CDR3aa: CASDERPVVTDTQYF

v_gene: TRBV7-8
d_gene: TRBD1
j_gene: TRBJ1-1
abundance: many
CDR3nt: TGTGCCAGCAGCTTACGCACAGGGGTAAATGAAGCTTTCTTT
CDR3aa: CASSLRTGVNEAFF

v_gene: TRBV7-2
d_gene: -
j_gene: TRBJ2-3
abundance: many
CDR3nt: TGTGCCAGCAGCTTAGGATGGGGGATGATCACAGATACGCAGTATTTT
CDR3aa: CASSLGWGMITDTQYF

v_gene: TRBV28
d_gene: -
j_gene: TRBJ2-1
abundance: few
CDR3nt: TGTGCCAGCAGTTTTGCTGGCCTCCTCCATGAGCAGTTCTTC
CDR3aa: CASSFAGLLHEQFF